The 2 T cell receptor beta chains below come from one sample, sequenced in a study of CD8+ T cells in alopecia areata (dated by TCRdb to between 2017 and 2018). Libraries were built with the immunoSEQ multiplex PCR assay. RNA was extracted from all samples and reverse transcribed into cDNA as template for TCR sequencing. In its TCRdb copy, this immuneACCESS table keeps in-frame sequences only and misses some clones. Where compared with another copy, unresolved V genes explain less than half of these, and the others have no known cause. Here the sample has 65,000 to 90,000 clones; about 51% occur a single time. The ten most abundant clones make up around 5.7% of the sample. Sequencing was carried out using NKG2D-high CD8+ T cells sorted from blood. The cell subset or site label of this sample denotes: sorted CD8+ NKG2D-high blood T cells. The receptors stem from a human donor with alopecia areata.

The rearrangement uses TRBV5-1 and TRBJ2-7; D is unresolved. Trimming left V 1 base short and J 6 bases short, with 8 bases between. The CDR3 is made up of 12 amino acids. The germline V gene encodes CDR1 SGHRS and CDR2 YFSETQ. The CDR3 is CASSLPSSEQYF. The CDR3 DNA reads TGCGCCAGCAGCTTGCCCAGTTCCGAGCAGTACTTC. Full variable domain (outside the CDR3, taken from reference TRBV5-1 and TRBJ2-7): KAGVTQTPRYLIKTRGQQVTLSCSPISGHRSVSWYQQTPGQGLQFLFEYFSETQRNKGNFPGRFSGRQFSNSRSEMNVSTLELGDSALYLCASSLPSSEQYFGPGTRLTVT.

This clone was seen just once. This sequence joins TRBV5-1 and TRBJ2-7; D gene ambiguous. Germline lookup yields CDR1 SGHRS and CDR2 YFSETQ. V was clipped by 4 bases and J by 0 bases, with 14 bases between them. The CDR3 runs 15 residues. The CDR3: CASSEGYSYSYEQYF. In DNA form, the CDR3 reads TGCGCCAGCAGCGAAGGATACAGTTACTCCTACGAGCAGTACTTC.